One and the same sample provided the 18 T cell receptor beta chains below, sequenced in a study of metastatic and nonmetastatic thyroid tumors. Patients were all untreated before their thyroid surgery. TCRdb used MiXCR to call clones anew from the PCR reads. The sample includes about 24,000 clones, about an eighth of them seen just once. The specimen sequenced was blood. Every receptor here comes from a female donor with papillary thyroid cancer or a benign thyroid nodule (not recorded which). Some clones in this sample may be carry-over from other donors' samples.

The J gene is TRBJ1-1, the V gene TRBV10-3, with D possibly matching TRBD1 (6 bases). This CDR3 spans 14 amino acids. Germline V CDR1 and CDR2: ENHRY, SYGVKD. V dropped 5 bases and J dropped 1 base, with 11 bases sitting between them. In DNA, the CDR3 is TGTGCCATCAGTAGGGGGGGAGAGAACACTGAAGCTTTCTTT. Its translation is CAISRGGENTEAFF.

This clone was observed many times. The V gene is TRBV12-3 or TRBV12-4, the J gene TRBJ1-5; D perhaps matches TRBD1 (6 bases). V shed 6 bases and J shed 7 bases, with 19 bases lying between them. CDR3 length: 15 residues. This chain's CDR3 is CASSRGRGVGQPQHF. In nucleotides, the CDR3 is TGTGCCAGCAGCCGGGGGAGGGGGGTTGGGCAGCCCCAGCATTTT.

This clone showed up just a few times. At one end the junction does not follow the germline gene, possibly because of a read error. The V and J genes are TRBV28 and TRBJ2-2, with D tentatively TRBD2 (5 bases). CDR1 and CDR2 (germline): MDHEN, SYDVKM. The CDR3 extends over 13 amino acids. The CDR3 is CVSSPRGTGELFF. In nucleotides, the CDR3 is TGTGTCAGCAGCCCCCGGGGCACCGGGGAGCTGTTTTTT.

A note on this clone: One end of the junction does not line up with germline, which may come from a read error. CDR3 coding DNA: TGTGCCAGCAGTTTCCCGTTATCCGGGGCAACTGGAGCTTTCTTT. It codes for CASSFPLSGATGAFF. The V gene is TRBV28, the J gene TRBJ1-1; D might be TRBD1 (5 bases). Germline assignment: CDR1 MDHEN and CDR2 SYDVKM. This CDR3 comprises 15 residues.

Relative to its sample, this clone is medium-sized (0.01 to 0.1%). The rearrangement joins TRBV30 to TRBJ2-2; tentatively, D is TRBD2 (6 bases). The CDR3 contains 14 residues. CDR1 and CDR2 from the germline V gene are GTSNPN and SVGIG (reference sequence). Trimming cost V 5 bases and J 7 bases, with 17 bases left between them. CDR3 loop: CAWGGLGVGGELFF. The CDR3, as DNA: TGTGCCTGGGGGGGGTTAGGCGTCGGCGGGGAGCTGTTTTTT.

Many counts were recorded for this clone. A much larger clone sits a single nucleotide away, making a read error possible. Other DNA sequences in this specimen translate into the identical CDR3. In DNA, the CDR3 is TGCGCTAGCAGCTTGGGGGCTAGCGGGAGGGCCGGGTCCTACGAGCAGTACTTC. Translated, it gives CASSLGASGRAGSYEQYF. The chain combines TRBV5-1 with TRBJ2-7; 12 bases align to TRBD2. This CDR3 has 18 amino acids. Germline loops: CDR1 SGHRS, CDR2 YFSETQ. Looking up the rest from reference TRBV5-1 and TRBJ2-7 gives the full variable domain: KAGVTQTPRYLIKTRGQQVTLSCSPISGHRSVSWYQQTPGQGLQFLFEYFSETQRNKGNFPGRFSGRQFSNSRSEMNVSTLELGDSALYLCASSLGASGRAGSYEQYFGPGTRLTVT.

Many counts were recorded for this clone. V and J are TRBV5-1 and TRBJ2-5; D might be TRBD1 (7 bases). Trimming took off 6 bases at V and 1 base at J, with 13 bases between the two ends. CDR1 SGHRS and CDR2 YFSETQ come from the germline V gene. There are 14 residues in the CDR3. The CDR3 sequence is CASKEGQIQETQYF. CDR3 nucleotide sequence: TGCGCCAGCAAGGAGGGACAGATCCAAGAGACCCAGTACTTC.

This clone has ten or more counts. The chain recombines TRBV19 with TRBJ2-1, with 7 positions matching TRBD2. This CDR3 is 15 amino acids long. Germline CDR1 LNHDA, CDR2 SQIVND (reference sequence). V dropped 6 bases and J dropped 6; count of bases not matched to a gene: 11. The CDR3 protein is CASRLGSGFGNEQFF. CDR3 nucleotide sequence: TGTGCCAGTAGGTTGGGTAGCGGGTTCGGCAATGAGCAGTTCTTC. The full variable domain, completed using reference TRBV19 and TRBJ2-1, is DGGITQSPKYLFRKEGQNVTLSCEQNLNHDAMYWYRQDPGQGLRLIYYSQIVNDFQKGDIAEGYSVSREKKESFPLTVTSAQKNPTAFYLCASRLGSGFGNEQFFGPGTRLTVL.

Ten or more counts support this clone. In the same sample, other DNA sequences code for this CDR3. This CDR3 reads CASSFVFPVGISYEQYF. The CDR3 nucleotides read TGTGCCAGCAGTTTCGTCTTTCCCGTGGGAATCTCCTACGAGCAGTACTTC. V gene TRBV28 combines with J gene TRBJ2-7; D is uncertain. In germline, CDR1 is MDHEN, CDR2 SYDVKM. There are 17 residues in the CDR3. V shed 3 bases and J shed 0 bases, with 18 bases lying between them.

In its sample, this clone was seen many times. The chain couples TRBV4-2 to TRBJ2-5; 14 nucleotides line up with TRBD2. Looked up from germline, CDR1 is LGHNA and CDR2 is YNFKEQ. V lost 4 bases to trimming and J lost 0 bases; unmatched junction nucleotides: 10. The CDR3 spans 19 residues. CDR3 sequence reads: CASSRGLAGALSNQETQYF. DNA for the CDR3: TGTGCCAGCAGCCGGGGACTAGCGGGAGCGTTAAGTAACCAAGAGACCCAGTACTTC.

In its sample, this clone was seen a few times. The CDR3 DNA reads as TGTGCCAGCAGTTTAGTGCAGCAGAACACTGAAGCTTTCTTT. The encoded protein is CASSLVQQNTEAFF. The genes are TRBV28 and TRBJ1-1; no reliable D call. Looked up from germline, CDR1 is MDHEN and CDR2 is SYDVKM. The CDR3 is 14 amino acids. Trimming took 2 bases from V and 1 from J, leaving 8 bases between them. The full variable domain, rest sourced from reference TRBV28 and TRBJ1-1, is DVKVTQSSRYLVKRTGEKVFLECVQDMDHENMFWYRQDPGLGLRLIYFSYDVKMKEKGDIPEGYSVSREKKERFSLILESASTNQTSMYLCASSLVQQNTEAFFGQGTRLTVV.

At least ten counts were recorded for this clone. The genes are TRBV20-1 and TRBJ1-1; D is undetermined. The germline V and J ends were trimmed by 6 bases and 1 base, with 15 bases remaining between them. From germline, CDR1 is DFQATT and CDR2 SNEGSKA (reference sequence). The CDR3 has 14 residues. DNA for the CDR3: TGCAGTGCCAGAAGGGAGGGAAGGAACACTGAAGCTTTCTTT. Amino acid sequence: CSARREGRNTEAFF.

This clone was counted ten times or more. This chain links TRBV7-9 with TRBJ2-4; D might be TRBD2 (6 bases). The CDR3 spans 15 residues. V lost 5 bases and J 3 bases, leaving 14 bases between the germline ends. CDR1 and CDR2 (germline): SEHNR, FQNEAQ (reference sequence). The CDR3: CASSGGLGGKNIQYF. The CDR3 bases are TGTGCCAGCAGCGGAGGGTTGGGAGGCAAAAACATTCAGTACTTC.

This clone was recorded at least ten times. The rearrangement links TRBV10-1 to TRBJ1-5, with TRBD1 as a possible D gene (6 bases). The CDR3 totals 17 residues. V lost 5 bases to trimming and J lost 7 bases, with 24 bases between them. Looked up from germline, CDR1 is WNHNN and CDR2 is SYGVQD (reference sequence). CDR3 sequence: CASSYRPSRGLEQPQHF. As DNA, the CDR3 is TGCGCCAGCAGTTACCGGCCGTCCAGGGGATTGGAACAGCCCCAGCATTTT.

In its sample, this clone was seen many times. V usage is TRBV2 and J usage is TRBJ1-2; 8 nucleotides line up with TRBD1. This CDR3 contains 13 residues. V was clipped by 3 bases and J by 5 bases; unmatched bases: 2. Germline V gene sequence: CDR1 SNHLY, CDR2 FYNNEI. This CDR3 is CASSEDREYGYTF. CDR3 DNA sequence: TGTGCCAGCAGTGAGGACAGGGAGTATGGCTACACCTTC.

This clone was seen many times. The chain uses TRBV19 and TRBJ1-5; a weak D match, TRBD1 (6 bases). Germline V gene lookup returns CDR1 LNHDA and CDR2 SQIVND (reference sequence). The CDR3 spans 13 residues. Trimming removed 9 bases from V and 4 bases from J, with 13 bases in between. The chain's CDR3 is CASRQAGNQPQHF. The CDR3 bases are TGTGCCAGCAGACAGGCCGGGAATCAGCCCCAGCATTTT.

This clone occurred many times. Other nucleotide sequences in the sample specify the same CDR3. The V and J genes are TRBV24-1 and TRBJ2-2, with a tentative D call TRBD1 (6 bases). This CDR3 is built from 16 residues. The germline V gene has CDR1 KGHDR and CDR2 SFDVKD. The V and J ends lost 5 bases and 5 bases respectively, with 17 bases between them. As DNA, the CDR3 is TGTGCCACCAGTGCGGCCACTTCAGGGGCGACCGGGGAGCTGTTTTTT. It codes for CATSAATSGATGELFF.

This clone was counted many times. V usage is TRBV5-1 and J usage is TRBJ2-7; D could derive from TRBD1 or TRBD2 (5 bases each). Germline values: CDR1 SGHRS, CDR2 YFSETQ. The CDR3 contains 14 residues. The V end was cut by 1 base, the J end by 6 bases, with 14 bases between. Here the CDR3 DNA reads TGCGCCAGCAGCTTGTCTACCGGGACCCGCGAGCAGTACTTC. Amino acid sequence: CASSLSTGTREQYF.